The 23 T cell receptor beta chains below all came from one sample that was sequenced in a study of blood T cell repertoires in COVID-19. Assay: immunoSEQ multiplex PCR; the TCRdb copy retains only in-frame clones and omits some. The sample has about 120,000 clones, 75% to 90% seen once. What was sequenced was peripheral blood. These receptors were collected from a man younger than 45 with acute or convalescent COVID-19.

This clone was seen once. CDR3 nucleotide sequence: TGTGCCTGGGCTCAAATGGCTGTCGGGGAGCTGTTTTTT. Translation: CAWAQMAVGELFF. The chain recombines TRBV30 with TRBJ2-2; D unclear. The CDR3 is made up of 13 amino acids. The germline CDR1 and CDR2 sequences are GTSNPN and SVGIG (reference sequence). The ends were cut back, 5 bases at V and 7 bases at J, with 14 bases in the middle.

V and J are TRBV7-8 and TRBJ1-1; D ambiguous. This CDR3 spans 15 amino acids. Trimming cost V 5 bases and J 0 bases, with 13 bases left between them. From germline, CDR1 is SGHVS and CDR2 FQNEAQ. CDR3 DNA sequence: TGTGCCAGCAGCCCCGCACGGGAGCTGAACACTGAAGCTTTCTTT. It yields the protein CASSPARELNTEAFF. Full variable domain (outside the CDR3, taken from reference TRBV7-8 and TRBJ1-1): GAGVSQSPRYKVAKRGQDVALRCDPISGHVSLFWYQQALGQGPEFLTYFQNEAQLDKSGLPSDRFFAERPEGSVSTLKIQRTQQEDSAVYLCASSPARELNTEAFFGQGTRLTVV.

This chain joins TRBV18 and TRBJ2-7, with D perhaps matching TRBD1 (5 bases). V was trimmed by 3 bases and J by 5 bases, leaving 11 bases between them. From germline, CDR1 is KGHSH and CDR2 LQKENI. CDR3 size: 13 residues. The CDR3 is CASSPRQGDEQYV. Written as DNA, the CDR3 is TGTGCCAGCTCACCGCGGCAGGGCGACGAGCAGTACGTC.

The gene calls are TRBV29-1 and TRBJ2-3; D is possibly TRBD1 (5 bases). The germline CDR1 and CDR2 sequences are SQVTM and ANQGSEA. V lost 6 bases, J lost 0 bases, and 13 bases lay in between. The CDR3 has 14 residues. CDR3 residues: CSVRLTDSTDTQYF. Here the CDR3 DNA reads TGCAGCGTGAGATTGACAGATAGCACAGATACGCAGTATTTT.

The gene calls are TRBV21-1 and TRBJ2-6; the D call of TRBD2 is as the table states it, not checked on the DNA. TRBV21-1 is listed as a pseudogene. The CDR3 covers 14 residues. Here the CDR3 reads CACPWLVGANVLTF. In nucleotides, the CDR3 is TGTGCCTGCCCCTGGTTAGTAGGGGCCAACGTCCTGACTTTC.

This clone occurred once. V and J are TRBV11-3 and TRBJ2-1; tentative D call: TRBD1 (6 bases). The CDR3 is 15 residues long. V gave up 5 bases and J gave up 4 bases, with 15 bases separating them. CDR1 and CDR2 (germline): SGHNT, YENEEA. CDR3 sequence (DNA): TGTGCCAGCAGCCCTACGGACAGTCTATACAATGAGCAGTTCTTC. Translated: CASSPTDSLYNEQFF. Based on the CDR3 plus reference TRBV11-3 and TRBJ2-1, the full variable domain is EAGVVQSPRYKIIEKKQPVAFWCNPISGHNTLYWYLQNLGQGPELLIRYENEEAVDDSQLPKDRFSAERLKGVDSTLKIQPAELGDSAVYLCASSPTDSLYNEQFFGPGTRLTVL.

The rearrangement joins TRBV2 to TRBJ2-1, with D possibly being TRBD1 (6 bases). This CDR3 comprises 14 residues. Germline V gene lookup returns CDR1 SNHLY and CDR2 FYNNEI. The V end was cut by 6 bases, the J end by 2 bases, with 11 bases between. CDR3: CASRTGRTYNEQFF. In DNA form, the CDR3 reads TGTGCCAGCAGGACAGGACGGACCTACAATGAGCAGTTCTTC.

The rearrangement uses TRBV7-6 and TRBJ2-7, with TRBD2 as a possible D gene (5 bases). Germline V CDR1 and CDR2: SGHVS, FNYEAQ. The CDR3 is 13 amino acids. Trimming removed 0 bases at V and 6 bases at J, with 9 bases between. The CDR3 region is CASSLAPSSEQYV. CDR3 DNA: TGTGCCAGCAGCTTAGCTCCTAGCTCCGAGCAGTACGTC.

The CDR3 sequence is CASSEWGGSGTEAFF. The CDR3, as DNA: TGTGCCAGCAGTGAATGGGGGGGGTCGGGCACTGAAGCTTTCTTT. The V gene is TRBV25-1, the J gene TRBJ1-1, with a tentative D call TRBD1 (5 bases). The CDR3 spans 15 residues. CDR1 is MGHDK, CDR2 SYGVNS, per germline. V gave up 1 base and J gave up 4 bases, with 13 bases separating them.

The chain is built from TRBV7-2 and TRBJ1-3; the D gene is possibly TRBD1 (6 bases). CDR3 length equals 15 residues. V lost 2 bases and J 4 bases, leaving 12 bases between the germline ends. Germline V CDR1 and CDR2: SGHTA, FQGNSA. This CDR3 reads CASSLNRARGNTIYF. The CDR3 DNA is TGTGCCAGCAGCTTAAACAGGGCTCGAGGAAACACCATATATTTT.

This clone has just one count. This rearrangement joins TRBV6-5 to TRBJ1-2, with D unresolved. V shed 2 bases and J shed 1 base, with 5 bases lying between them. Germline loops: CDR1 MNHEY, CDR2 SVGAGI. CDR3 length equals 13 residues. This chain's CDR3 is CASSYGNNYGYTF. The DNA for the CDR3 is TGTGCCAGCAGTTACGGCAATAACTATGGCTACACCTTC.

The V and J genes are TRBV5-1 and TRBJ2-7; 13 bases are a match to TRBD2. The V gene end was trimmed by 1 base and the J gene end by 3 bases; junction bases not matched to a gene: 4. The CDR3 is made up of 16 amino acids. Germline assignment: CDR1 SGHRS and CDR2 YFSETQ. Written as DNA, the CDR3 is TGCGCCAGCAGCTTGACCCGGACTAGCGGGGGCTACGAGCAGTACTTC. This translates into CASSLTRTSGGYEQYF.

This rearrangement joins TRBV10-3 to TRBJ1-1, with D perhaps matching TRBD1 (5 bases). Germline assignment: CDR1 ENHRY and CDR2 SYGVKD. V was pared by 2 bases and J by 2 bases, with 9 bases between. The CDR3 spans 14 residues. CDR3 bases: TGTGCCATCAGTGAGGGACATCTTAACACTGAAGCTTTCTTT. This gives the protein CAISEGHLNTEAFF.

The V gene is TRBV5-6, the J gene TRBJ1-1; D is perhaps TRBD1 (5 bases). This CDR3 comprises 16 residues. Germline V gene data show CDR1 as SGHDT and CDR2 as YYEEEE. The V and J ends lost 0 bases and 3 bases respectively, with 15 bases between them. CDR3 bases: TGTGCCAGCAGCTTGGGCCTTCGGGGGTTAGACACTGAAGCTTTCTTT. Translation: CASSLGLRGLDTEAFF.

The chain links TRBV18 to TRBJ1-2, with TRBD1 matching 9 bases. Germline-derived CDR1 and CDR2 are KGHSH and LQKENI. The CDR3 covers 14 residues. V gave up 1 base and J gave up 7 bases; unmatched junction bases: 4. CDR3 protein: CASSPRGQGSGYTF. CDR3 bases: TGTGCCAGCTCACCACGGGGACAGGGCTCTGGCTACACCTTC.

The V call is TRBV28, the J call TRBJ1-2; TRBD1 aligns across 8 bases. This CDR3 comprises 16 residues. V trimming: 2 bases; J trimming: 5 bases; junction bases outside the gene matches: 10. The germline CDR1 and CDR2 sequences are MDHEN and SYDVKM. The DNA for the CDR3 is TGTGCCAGCAGTTTACCCTCGACAGGGGCCTTATATGGCTACACCTTC. As protein: CASSLPSTGALYGYTF.

The rearrangement uses TRBV12-3 or TRBV12-4 and TRBJ2-1; a possible D gene is TRBD1 (5 bases). The V end was cut by 1 base, the J end by 12 bases, with 10 bases between. This CDR3 spans 12 amino acids. The CDR3 spells CASSLGRVGQFF. The CDR3 region has the DNA TGTGCCAGCAGTTTAGGCAGGGTAGGGCAGTTCTTC.

The V call is TRBV28, the J call TRBJ2-1; tentatively, D is TRBD1 (5 bases). With 6 bases removed from V and 6 bases from J, the gap between germline ends came to 15 bases. The CDR3 has 14 residues. From germline, CDR1 is MDHEN and CDR2 SYDVKM. The CDR3 DNA follows: TGTGCCAGCAGGAGCCCGACAGTTCTCAATGAGCAGTTCTTC. It is translated as CASRSPTVLNEQFF. Supplemented by reference TRBV28 and TRBJ2-1, the full variable domain reads DVKVTQSSRYLVKRTGEKVFLECVQDMDHENMFWYRQDPGLGLRLIYFSYDVKMKEKGDIPEGYSVSREKKERFSLILESASTNQTSMYLCASRSPTVLNEQFFGPGTRLTVL.

The chain recombines TRBV10-3 with TRBJ2-2; D is uncertain. The CDR3 loop spans 12 amino acids. V was cut by 11 bases and J by 5 bases, with 12 bases left in between. Germline V gene sequence: CDR1 ENHRY, CDR2 SYGVKD. The DNA for the CDR3 is TGTGCCGTTGCCCTCGGGACCGGGGAGCTGTTTTTT. Translated, it gives CAVALGTGELFF.

DNA of the CDR3: TGTGCCAGCAGCTCGGGGGGAGATACGCAGTATTTT. It encodes CASSSGGDTQYF. This chain links TRBV5-4 with TRBJ2-3; 7 bases are shared with TRBD2. With 3 bases clipped from V and 5 bases from J, the junction kept 0 bases outside the gene matches. The CDR3 runs to 12 residues. Per the germline V gene, CDR1 is SGHNT and CDR2 is YYREEE (reference sequence). Full variable domain (rest looked up from reference TRBV5-4 and TRBJ2-3): ETGVTQSPTHLIKTRGQQVTLRCSSQSGHNTVSWYQQALGQGPQFIFQYYREEENGRGNFPPRFSGLQFPNYSSELNVNALELDDSALYLCASSSGGDTQYFGPGTRLTVL.

The chain combines TRBV4-2 with TRBJ1-4; 7 bases align to TRBD1. CDR1 and CDR2 from the germline V gene are LGHNA and YNFKEQ. The V and J ends lost 2 bases and 7 bases, in that order; junction bases with no gene match: 10. The CDR3 extends over 16 amino acids. The CDR3 coding sequence is TGTGCCAGCAGCCAAACCAACAGGGGAGGCGGTGAAAAACTGTTTTTT. Encoded protein: CASSQTNRGGGEKLFF.

J is TRBJ1-1 and V is TRBV10-3; 9 positions match TRBD1. Per the germline V gene, CDR1 is ENHRY and CDR2 is SYGVKD. CDR3 length equals 13 residues. The junction had 9 bases not matched to a gene; V was cut back by 9 bases and J by 7 bases. The CDR3 sequence is CAIQQGAPGEAFF. The CDR3 region has the DNA TGTGCCATACAACAGGGGGCGCCCGGTGAAGCTTTCTTT.

This chain uses TRBV11-2 with TRBJ2-7, with TRBD1 identical over 7 bases. Germline CDR1 reads SGHAT; CDR2 reads FQNNGV. The CDR3 consists of 15 residues. V was pared by 5 bases and J by 4 bases, with 11 bases of the junction left unmatched. CDR3 DNA: TGTGCCAGCAGCCCCCCCAAGGGGGCGCTTTACGAGCAGTACGTC. It is translated as CASSPPKGALYEQYV.